This T cell receptor (beta chain) was profiled in a study of T cells in tumors after PD-1 blockade. Study details: Each patient got pembrolizumab 200 mg every 3 weeks or cemiplimab 350 mg every 2 weeks. A subset received ongoing vismodegib 150 mg daily alongside anti-PD-1 therapy.

Worth noting for this clone: Its matching antigen is unknown.

Study-wide results and limits: Peripheral recruitment is suggested, as some novel exhausted tumor clones were in pre-treatment blood.

Measured with immunoSEQ multiplex PCR; TCRdb has only the in-frame clones, and not every one. In the table there are tens of thousands of clones, 73% of which are singletons. This CDR3 contains 14 residues. Trimming cost V 4 bases and J 0 bases, with 11 bases left between them. Germline assignment: CDR1 SGHRS and CDR2 YFSETQ. The sequence derives from a human donor with basal cell carcinoma. The source was PBMCs, collected after anti-PD-1 treatment. The rearrangement links TRBV5-1 to TRBJ2-7, with a weak D call TRBD2 (6 bases). Here the CDR3 DNA reads TGCGCCAGCAGCCCGGGCGGGGCCTCCTACGAGCAGTACTTC. It specifies CASSPGGASYEQYF.